These T cell receptor beta chains were read from a single sample in a study of blood T cell repertoires in COVID-19. The protocol was immunoSEQ multiplex PCR, while the TCRdb copy is restricted to in-frame clones and leaves out a portion. Of some 98,000 clones detected, approximately 79% appear once; the ten largest clones hold approximately 10%. Sequencing was done on a sample of peripheral blood. The receptors here all came from a man aged 65-85 years with active or convalescent COVID-19. Both conserved end residues are part of each CDR3. Each record gives: J gene, D gene, clone size, V gene, CDR3 protein, CDR3 DNA. D genes are given only for firm matches. Size tells how often a clone was seen (once, few, many) or the class of an expanded clone, and some rows leave it out.

j_call: TRBJ1-2; d_call: .; clone_size: once; v_call: TRBV7-9; cdr3_aa: CASSLIQAVPYTF; cdr3_nt: TGTGCCAGCAGCTTAATCCAGGCTGTTCCCTACACCTTC
j_call: TRBJ2-2; d_call: .; clone_size: .; v_call: TRBV19; cdr3_aa: CASSIDEGTGELFF; cdr3_nt: TGTGCCAGTAGTATAGATGAGGGTACCGGGGAGCTGTTTTTT
j_call: TRBJ1-2; d_call: TRBD1; clone_size: once; v_call: TRBV7-9; cdr3_aa: CASSLTSGTGIYGYTF; cdr3_nt: TGTGCCAGCAGCTTAACCTCCGGGACAGGGATCTATGGCTACACCTTC
j_call: TRBJ2-1; d_call: .; clone_size: .; v_call: TRBV9; cdr3_aa: CASSVWSGEQFF; cdr3_nt: TGTGCCAGCAGCGTTTGGTCGGGGGAGCAGTTCTTC
j_call: TRBJ2-5; d_call: TRBD2; clone_size: .; v_call: TRBV5-4; cdr3_aa: CASSLGLAGAHEETQYF; cdr3_nt: TGTGCCAGCAGCTTGGGACTAGCGGGGGCCCACGAAGAGACCCAGTACTTC
j_call: TRBJ1-6; d_call: .; clone_size: .; v_call: TRBV4-3; cdr3_aa: CASSQDRGSYSPLHF; cdr3_nt: TGCGCCAGCAGCCAAGATCGCGGCAGTTATTCACCCCTCCACTTT
j_call: TRBJ2-3; d_call: TRBD2; clone_size: .; v_call: TRBV6-6; cdr3_aa: CASNPSAGSTDTQYF; cdr3_nt: TGTGCCAGCAACCCCTCAGCGGGGAGCACAGATACGCAGTATTTT
j_call: TRBJ1-1; d_call: TRBD1; clone_size: .; v_call: TRBV29-1; cdr3_aa: CSVDRGSKAFF; cdr3_nt: TGCAGCGTTGACAGGGGGTCAAAAGCTTTCTTT
j_call: TRBJ2-3; d_call: TRBD1; clone_size: .; v_call: TRBV18; cdr3_aa: CASKGAFIPTDTQYF; cdr3_nt: TGTGCCAGCAAGGGGGCGTTCATCCCCACAGATACGCAGTATTTT
j_call: TRBJ1-1; d_call: TRBD1; clone_size: .; v_call: TRBV6-5; cdr3_aa: CASSYSGQGTEAFF; cdr3_nt: TGTGCCAGCAGTTACTCGGGACAGGGCACTGAAGCTTTCTTT
j_call: TRBJ2-5; d_call: TRBD1; clone_size: .; v_call: TRBV3-1/TRBV3-2; cdr3_aa: CASSQDLDRGETQYF; cdr3_nt: TGTGCCAGCAGCCAAGATCTGGACAGGGGGGAGACCCAGTACTTC
j_call: TRBJ2-3; d_call: .; clone_size: .; v_call: TRBV18; cdr3_aa: CASSGQRLGTDTQYF; cdr3_nt: TGTGCCAGCTCAGGGCAAAGACTAGGAACAGATACGCAGTATTTT
j_call: TRBJ1-3; d_call: TRBD1; clone_size: few; v_call: TRBV30; cdr3_aa: CAWTSDRVSGNTIYF; cdr3_nt: TGTGCCTGGACATCAGACAGGGTATCTGGAAACACCATATATTTT
j_call: TRBJ1-1; d_call: TRBD1; clone_size: .; v_call: TRBV4-3; cdr3_aa: CASSQDPGQENTEAFF; cdr3_nt: TGCGCCAGCAGCCAAGATCCGGGACAGGAGAACACTGAAGCTTTCTTT
j_call: TRBJ1-1; d_call: TRBD1; clone_size: few; v_call: TRBV6-5; cdr3_aa: CASSPTGVRNTEAFF; cdr3_nt: TGTGCCAGCAGTCCGACAGGGGTTAGGAACACTGAAGCTTTCTTT